This T cell receptor beta chain was obtained from a study of response to subunit inactivated influenza vaccine. Findings and limits, study-wide: Authors suggested that a seasonal influenza vaccination recruits few new T cells each time.

Germline V CDR1 and CDR2: MNHEY, SVGEGT. The CDR3 covers 16 residues. V lost 2 bases, J lost 6 bases, and 17 bases lay in between. As concerns this clonotype: Its antigen is as yet unknown.

TCRdb re-called the RT-PCR reads with MiXCR, one entry per CDR3 protein. The sample has over 650,000 distinct CDR3 sequences, about 18% seen once; the top ten hold under 13%. The sample in question was PBMCs from blood, obtained 5 days after vaccination. This TCR was recovered from a man aged 50-60 years who received an inactivated influenza vaccine. The rearrangement joins TRBV6-2 or TRBV6-3 to TRBJ2-1; no reliable D call. The CDR3 region is CASSYLGQKQGNEQFF. The DNA for the CDR3 is TGTGCCAGCAGTTACCTAGGTCAGAAGCAAGGCAATGAGCAGTTCTTC.